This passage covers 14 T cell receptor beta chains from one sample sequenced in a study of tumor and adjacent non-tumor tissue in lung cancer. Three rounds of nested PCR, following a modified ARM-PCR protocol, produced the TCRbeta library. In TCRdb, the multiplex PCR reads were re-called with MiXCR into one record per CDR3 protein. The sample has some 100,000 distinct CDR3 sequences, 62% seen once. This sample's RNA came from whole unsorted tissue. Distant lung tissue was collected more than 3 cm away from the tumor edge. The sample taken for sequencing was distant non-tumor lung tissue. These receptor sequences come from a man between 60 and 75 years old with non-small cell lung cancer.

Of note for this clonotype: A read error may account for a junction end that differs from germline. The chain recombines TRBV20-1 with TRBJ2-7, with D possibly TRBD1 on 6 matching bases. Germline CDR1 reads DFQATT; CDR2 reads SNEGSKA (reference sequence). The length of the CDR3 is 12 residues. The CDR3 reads CSARTGSYEQYF. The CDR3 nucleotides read TGCAGTGCTAGGACAGGCTCCTACGAGCAGTACTTT.

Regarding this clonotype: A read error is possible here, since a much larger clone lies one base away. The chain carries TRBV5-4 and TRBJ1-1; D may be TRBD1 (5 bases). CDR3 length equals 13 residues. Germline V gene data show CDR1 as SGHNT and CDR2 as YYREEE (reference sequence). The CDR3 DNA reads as TGTGCCATCAGCTTGTATGGGACGGCTGAAGCTTTCTTT. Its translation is CAISLYGTAEAFF.

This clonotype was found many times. CDR3 region: CASSRAVPRQETQYF. The DNA of the CDR3 is TGTGCCAGCAGCAGGGCTGTTCCGCGCCAAGAGACCCAGTACTTC. This sequence joins TRBV21-1 and TRBJ2-5; the table's TRBD1 call for D was not verified on the DNA. TRBV21-1 represents a pseudogene. This CDR3 has 15 amino acids.

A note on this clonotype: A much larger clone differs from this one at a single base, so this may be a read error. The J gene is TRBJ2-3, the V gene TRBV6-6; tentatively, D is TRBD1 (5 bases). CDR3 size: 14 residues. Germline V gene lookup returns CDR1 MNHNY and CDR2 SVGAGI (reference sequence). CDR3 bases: TGTGCCAGCAGTATAAGGGGAAGCACAGATATGCAGTATTTT. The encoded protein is CASSIRGSTDMQYF.

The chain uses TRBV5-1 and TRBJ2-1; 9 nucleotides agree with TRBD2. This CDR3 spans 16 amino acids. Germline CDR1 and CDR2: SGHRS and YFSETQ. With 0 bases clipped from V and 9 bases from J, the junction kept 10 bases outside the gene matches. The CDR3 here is CASSLVGAREGSEQFF. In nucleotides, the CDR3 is TGCGCCAGCAGCTTGGTAGGAGCGCGGGAGGGAAGTGAGCAGTTCTTC. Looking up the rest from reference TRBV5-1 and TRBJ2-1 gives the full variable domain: KAGVTQTPRYLIKTRGQQVTLSCSPISGHRSVSWYQQTPGQGLQFLFEYFSETQRNKGNFPGRFSGRQFSNSRSEMNVSTLELGDSALYLCASSLVGAREGSEQFFGPGTRLTVL.

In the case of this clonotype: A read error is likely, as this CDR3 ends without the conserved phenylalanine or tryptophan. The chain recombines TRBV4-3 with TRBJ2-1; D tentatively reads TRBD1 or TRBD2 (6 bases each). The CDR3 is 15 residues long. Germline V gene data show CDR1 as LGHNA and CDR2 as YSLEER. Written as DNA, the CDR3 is TGCGTCAGCAGCCAGGCCGGGACTGGCAGGGGAGAGCAGTTCATC. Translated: CVSSQAGTGRGEQFI.

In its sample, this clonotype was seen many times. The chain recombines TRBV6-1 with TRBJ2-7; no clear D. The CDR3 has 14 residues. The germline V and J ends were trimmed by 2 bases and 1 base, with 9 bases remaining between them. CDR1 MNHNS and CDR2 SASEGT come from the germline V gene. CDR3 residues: CASSEIGISYEQYF. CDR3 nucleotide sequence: TGTGCCAGCAGTGAAATAGGGATATCCTACGAGCAGTACTTC.

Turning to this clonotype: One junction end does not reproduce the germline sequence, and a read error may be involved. For the CDR3, the DNA is TGTGCCAGCACAGGCGTAGCATCGAACACCGGGGAGCTGTCTTTT. Amino acids: CASTGVASNTGELSF. The J gene is TRBJ2-2, the V gene TRBV6-1, with D maybe TRBD2 (5 bases). Germline CDR1 and CDR2: MNHNS and SASEGT. This CDR3 is 15 amino acids long.

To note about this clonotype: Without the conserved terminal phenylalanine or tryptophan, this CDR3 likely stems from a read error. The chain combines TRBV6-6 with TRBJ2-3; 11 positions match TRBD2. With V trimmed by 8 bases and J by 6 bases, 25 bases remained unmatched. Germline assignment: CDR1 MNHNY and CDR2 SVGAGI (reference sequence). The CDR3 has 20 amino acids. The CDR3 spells CASCSPGGNSGRAAEDTQYL. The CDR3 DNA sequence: TGTGCCAGCTGTTCCCCGGGAGGTAATAGCGGGAGGGCCGCCGAGGATACGCAGTATCTT.

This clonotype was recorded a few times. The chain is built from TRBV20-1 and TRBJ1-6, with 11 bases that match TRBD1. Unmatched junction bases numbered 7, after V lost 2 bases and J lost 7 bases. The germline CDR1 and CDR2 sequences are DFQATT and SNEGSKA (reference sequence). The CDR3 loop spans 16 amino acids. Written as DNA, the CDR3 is TGCAGTGCTAGACCACCCGGGACAGGGGGGAATTCACCCCTCCACTTT. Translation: CSARPPGTGGNSPLHF.

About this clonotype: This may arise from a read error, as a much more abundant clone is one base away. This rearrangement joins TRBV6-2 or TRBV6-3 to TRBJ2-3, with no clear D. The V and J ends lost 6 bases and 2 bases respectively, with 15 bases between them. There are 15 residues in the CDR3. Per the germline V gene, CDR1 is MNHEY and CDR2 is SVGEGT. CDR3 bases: TGTGCCAGCAGGCCAGGATACCTATCCACAGATACGCAGTATTTT. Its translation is CASRPGYLSTDTQYF.

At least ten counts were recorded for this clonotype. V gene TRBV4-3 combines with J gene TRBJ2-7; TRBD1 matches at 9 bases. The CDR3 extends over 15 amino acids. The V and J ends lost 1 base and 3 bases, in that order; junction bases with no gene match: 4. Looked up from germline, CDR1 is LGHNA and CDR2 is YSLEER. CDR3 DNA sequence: TGCGCCAGCAGCCAAGCTATGACAGGGGGCTACGAGCAGTACTTC. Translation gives CASSQAMTGGYEQYF.

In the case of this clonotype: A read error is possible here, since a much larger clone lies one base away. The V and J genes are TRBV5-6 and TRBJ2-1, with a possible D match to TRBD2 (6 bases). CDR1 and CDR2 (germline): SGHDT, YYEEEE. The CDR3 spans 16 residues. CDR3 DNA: TGTACCAGCAGCTTGGCTGGAGGGTCCAGTCTCAATGAGCAGTTCTTC. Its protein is CTSSLAGGSSLNEQFF.

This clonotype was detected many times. CDR3 in DNA: TGTGCCAGCAGTTTAGCTCGGGGCAGCTATGGCTACACCTTC. Its protein is CASSLARGSYGYTF. The genes are TRBV12-3 or TRBV12-4 and TRBJ1-2; tentative D call: TRBD1 (5 bases). This CDR3 contains 14 residues. V was pared by 0 bases and J by 4 bases, with 9 bases between.